The source of this T cell receptor beta chain is a study of blood T cell repertoires in COVID-19. Study summary: Sample material is recorded as cDNA or gDNA derived from T cells, B-cell-depleted T cells, or PBMCs.

V lost 4 bases to trimming and J lost 0 bases; unmatched junction nucleotides: 9. The germline V gene has CDR1 LGHDT and CDR2 YNNKEL (reference sequence). The CDR3 length is 17 residues. Original methodology: Amplifying reference gene primers gave estimates of nucleated cell counts. The method was immunoSEQ multiplex PCR; TCRdb's version includes in-frame clones alone and lacks a portion of them. For V, J and clone size, that table is used; D and trimming come from the DNA. This repertoire shows about 320,000 clones, around 85% found once; its top ten account for approximately 7.9%. The source of this sequence is a human donor in a cohort sampled during active COVID-19. The chain employs TRBV3-1 (or the pseudogene TRBV3-2) and TRBJ1-5; 7 nucleotides align to TRBD1. Sequencing was performed on peripheral blood. This chain's CDR3 is CASSRTTGASSNQPQHF. The CDR3 DNA follows: TGTGCCAGCAGCCGAACTACAGGGGCGAGTAGCAATCAGCCCCAGCATTTT.